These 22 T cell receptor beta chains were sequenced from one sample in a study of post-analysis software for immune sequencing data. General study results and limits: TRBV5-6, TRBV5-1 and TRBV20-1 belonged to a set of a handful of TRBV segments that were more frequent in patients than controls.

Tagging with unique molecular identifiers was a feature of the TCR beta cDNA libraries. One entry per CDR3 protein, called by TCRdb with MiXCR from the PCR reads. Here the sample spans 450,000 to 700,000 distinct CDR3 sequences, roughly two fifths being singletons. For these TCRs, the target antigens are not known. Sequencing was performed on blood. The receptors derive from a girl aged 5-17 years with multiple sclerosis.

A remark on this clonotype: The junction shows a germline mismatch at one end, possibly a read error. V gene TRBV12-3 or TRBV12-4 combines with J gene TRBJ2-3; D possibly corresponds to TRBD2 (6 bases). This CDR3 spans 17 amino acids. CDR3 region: CASSFPGVLVGTDAQYF. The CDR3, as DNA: TGTGCCAGCAGTTTCCCGGGGGTTTTGGTCGGAACAGATGCGCAGTATTTT.

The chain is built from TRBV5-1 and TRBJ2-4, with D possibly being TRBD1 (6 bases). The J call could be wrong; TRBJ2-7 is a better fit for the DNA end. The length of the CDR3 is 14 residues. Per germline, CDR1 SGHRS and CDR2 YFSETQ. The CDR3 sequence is CASSLGGFLNEQYF. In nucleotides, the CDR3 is TGCGCCAGCAGCTTAGGGGGTTTTCTGAACGAGCAGTACTTC.

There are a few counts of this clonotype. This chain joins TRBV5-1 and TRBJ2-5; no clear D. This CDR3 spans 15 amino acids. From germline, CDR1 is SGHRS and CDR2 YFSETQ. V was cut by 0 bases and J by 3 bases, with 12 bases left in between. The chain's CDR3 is CASSLVSGGEETQYF. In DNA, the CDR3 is TGCGCCAGCAGCTTGGTCTCGGGCGGCGAAGAGACCCAGTACTTC.

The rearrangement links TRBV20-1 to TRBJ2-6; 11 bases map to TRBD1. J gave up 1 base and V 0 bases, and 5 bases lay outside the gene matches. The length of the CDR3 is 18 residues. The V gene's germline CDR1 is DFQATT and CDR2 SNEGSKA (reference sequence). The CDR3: CSARDAGQGVSGANVLTF. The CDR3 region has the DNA TGCAGTGCTAGAGATGCGGGACAGGGGGTTTCTGGGGCCAACGTCCTGACTTTC.

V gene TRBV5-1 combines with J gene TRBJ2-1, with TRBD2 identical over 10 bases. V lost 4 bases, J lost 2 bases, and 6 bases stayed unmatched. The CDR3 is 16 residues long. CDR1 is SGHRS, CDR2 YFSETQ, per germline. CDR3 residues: CASSSYGLAAYNEQFF. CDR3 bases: TGCGCCAGCAGCAGTTACGGACTAGCGGCCTACAATGAGCAGTTCTTC.

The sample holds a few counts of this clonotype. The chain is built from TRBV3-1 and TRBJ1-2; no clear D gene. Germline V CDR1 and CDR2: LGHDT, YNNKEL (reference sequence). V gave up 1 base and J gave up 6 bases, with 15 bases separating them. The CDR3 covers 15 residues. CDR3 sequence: CASSQVTRRGNGYTF. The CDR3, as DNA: TGTGCCAGCAGCCAAGTAACCCGGCGCGGGAATGGCTACACCTTC.

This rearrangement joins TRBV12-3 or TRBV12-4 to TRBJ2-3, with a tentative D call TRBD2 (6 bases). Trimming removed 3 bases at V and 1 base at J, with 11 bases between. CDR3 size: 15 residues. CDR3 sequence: CASSFWEDGTDTQYF. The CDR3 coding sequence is TGTGCCAGCAGTTTTTGGGAGGATGGCACAGATACGCAGTATTTT.

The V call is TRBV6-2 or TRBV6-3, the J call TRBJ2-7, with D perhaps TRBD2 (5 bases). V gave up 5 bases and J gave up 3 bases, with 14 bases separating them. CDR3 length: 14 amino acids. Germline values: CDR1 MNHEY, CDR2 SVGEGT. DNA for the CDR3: TGTGCCAGCAGTACTGGGCGAGGGTTCTACGAGCAGTACTTC. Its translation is CASSTGRGFYEQYF.

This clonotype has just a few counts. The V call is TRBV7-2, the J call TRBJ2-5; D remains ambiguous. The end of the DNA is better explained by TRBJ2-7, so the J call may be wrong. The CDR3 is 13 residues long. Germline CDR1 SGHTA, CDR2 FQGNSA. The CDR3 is CASSLGGSSEQYF. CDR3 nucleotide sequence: TGTGCCAGCAGCTTAGGGGGTAGTAGCGAGCAGTACTTC.

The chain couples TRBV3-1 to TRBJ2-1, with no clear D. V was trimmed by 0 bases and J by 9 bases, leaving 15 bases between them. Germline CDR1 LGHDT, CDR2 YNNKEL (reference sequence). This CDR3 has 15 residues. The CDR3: CASSQDLSGIGEQFF. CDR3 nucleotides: TGTGCCAGCAGCCAAGATCTCTCCGGCATAGGTGAGCAGTTCTTC.

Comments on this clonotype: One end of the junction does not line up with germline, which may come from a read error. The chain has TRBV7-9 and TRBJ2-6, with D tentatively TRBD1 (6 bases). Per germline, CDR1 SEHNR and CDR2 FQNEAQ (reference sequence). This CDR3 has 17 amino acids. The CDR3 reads CVSSLDRTSSGANVLTF. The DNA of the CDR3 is TGTGTCAGCAGCTTGGACAGAACCAGCTCTGGGGCCAACGTCCTGACTTTC.

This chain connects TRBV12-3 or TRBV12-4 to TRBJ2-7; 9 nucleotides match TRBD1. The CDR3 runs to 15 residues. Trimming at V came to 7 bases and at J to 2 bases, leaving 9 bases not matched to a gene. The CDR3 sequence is CASTRSGTGTYEQYF. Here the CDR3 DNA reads TGTGCCAGCACCCGTTCCGGGACAGGGACCTACGAGCAGTACTTC.

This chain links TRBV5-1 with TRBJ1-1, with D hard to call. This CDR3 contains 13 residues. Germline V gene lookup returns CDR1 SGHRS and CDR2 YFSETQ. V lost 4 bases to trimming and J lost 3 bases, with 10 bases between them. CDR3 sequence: CASSPGEDTEAFF. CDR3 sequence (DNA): TGCGCCAGCAGCCCCGGGGAGGACACTGAAGCTTTCTTT.

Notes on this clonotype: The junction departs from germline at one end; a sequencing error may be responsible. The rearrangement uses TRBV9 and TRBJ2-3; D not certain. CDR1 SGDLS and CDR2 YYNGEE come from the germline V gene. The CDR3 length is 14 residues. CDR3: CASSGSDGTDMQYF. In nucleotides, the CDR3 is TGTGCCAGCAGCGGATCGGACGGCACAGATATGCAGTATTTT.

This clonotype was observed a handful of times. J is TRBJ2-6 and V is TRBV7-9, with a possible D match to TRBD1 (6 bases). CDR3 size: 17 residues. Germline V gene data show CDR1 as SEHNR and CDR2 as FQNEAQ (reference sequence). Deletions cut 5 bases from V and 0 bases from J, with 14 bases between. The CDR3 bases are TGTGCCAGCAGCCGAGGGCCAGGGGTCTCTGGGGCCAACGTCCTGACTTTC. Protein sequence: CASSRGPGVSGANVLTF.

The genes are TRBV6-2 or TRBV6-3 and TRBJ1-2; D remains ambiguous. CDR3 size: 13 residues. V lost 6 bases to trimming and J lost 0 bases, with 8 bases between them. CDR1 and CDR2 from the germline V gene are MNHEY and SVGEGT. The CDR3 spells CASRGGPNYGYTF. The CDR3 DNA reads TGTGCCAGCAGAGGAGGGCCTAACTATGGCTACACCTTC.

CDR3 DNA sequence: TGTGCCAGCAGCGTATCCCAGAATCCCTATGGCTACACCTTC. This encodes CASSVSQNPYGYTF. The chain is built from TRBV9 and TRBJ1-2; D gene uncertain. Trimming stripped 1 base from V and 4 bases from J, with 11 bases between. The CDR3 consists of 14 residues. The germline CDR1 and CDR2 sequences are SGDLS and YYNGEE.

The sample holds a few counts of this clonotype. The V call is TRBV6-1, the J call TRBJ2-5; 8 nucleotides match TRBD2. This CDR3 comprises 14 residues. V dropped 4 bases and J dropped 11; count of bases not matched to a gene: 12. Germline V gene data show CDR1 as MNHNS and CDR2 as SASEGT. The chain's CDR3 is CASSASGGESGQYF. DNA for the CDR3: TGTGCCAGCAGTGCGTCGGGAGGGGAGTCTGGGCAGTACTTC.

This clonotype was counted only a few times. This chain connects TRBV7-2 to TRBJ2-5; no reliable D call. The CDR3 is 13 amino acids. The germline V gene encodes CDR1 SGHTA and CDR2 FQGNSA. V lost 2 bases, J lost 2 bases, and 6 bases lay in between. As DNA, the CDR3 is TGTGCCAGCAGCTTACCCGAACAAGAGACCCAGTACTTC. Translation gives CASSLPEQETQYF.

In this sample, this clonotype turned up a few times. CDR3 DNA: TGTGCCAGCAGTTGGGGGGCTGAGACCCAGTACTTC. Translated, it gives CASSWGAETQYF. V usage is TRBV12-3 or TRBV12-4 and J usage is TRBJ2-5; D possibly uses TRBD1 or TRBD2 (6 bases each). The CDR3 is made up of 12 amino acids. Trimming shortened V by 4 bases and J by 5 bases, and 8 bases separated the two germline ends.

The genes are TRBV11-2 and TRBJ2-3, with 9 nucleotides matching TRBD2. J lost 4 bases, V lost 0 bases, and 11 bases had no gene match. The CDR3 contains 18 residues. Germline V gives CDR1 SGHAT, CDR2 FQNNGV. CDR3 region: CASSLERMLAGRSDTQYF. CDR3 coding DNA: TGTGCCAGCAGCTTAGAAAGGATGCTAGCGGGAAGGTCAGATACGCAGTATTTT.

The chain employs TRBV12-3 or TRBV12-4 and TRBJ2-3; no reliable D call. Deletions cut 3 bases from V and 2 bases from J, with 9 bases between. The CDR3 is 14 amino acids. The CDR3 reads CASSFMAATDTQYF. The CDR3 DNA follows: TGTGCCAGCAGTTTTATGGCGGCCACAGATACGCAGTATTTT.